These 30 T cell receptor beta chains share one sample of origin, sequenced in a study of control samples from healthy donors and cancer patients. Libraries were prepared by immunoSEQ multiplex PCR; TCRdb keeps only in-frame clonotypes and omits some of them. The sample shows about 140,000 clones, roughly 89% of them seen only once. Sequencing used blood. These TCRs come from a man younger than 40 in good health.

This clone was picked up one time. The chain recombines TRBV29-1 with TRBJ1-6; D not resolved. V was pared by 4 bases and J by 6 bases, with 10 bases between. This CDR3 spans 13 amino acids. Germline CDR1 and CDR2: SQVTM and ANQGSEA. CDR3 bases: TGCAGCGTTGCAACGGGAGGTAATTCACCCCTCCACTTT. Amino acids: CSVATGGNSPLHF.

The V and J genes are TRBV27 and TRBJ2-1; no reliable D call. The CDR3 extends over 15 amino acids. Trimming cost V 1 base and J 5 bases, with 12 bases left between them. The germline V gene encodes CDR1 MNHEY and CDR2 SMNVEV (reference sequence). CDR3 nucleotide sequence: TGTGCCAGCAGTTTATACAGATTGGCGAACAATGAGCAGTTCTTC. Its protein is CASSLYRLANNEQFF.

The V and J genes are TRBV18 and TRBJ2-3; TRBD2 matches at 12 bases. V lost 8 bases and J lost 0; bases outside the gene matches: 12. CDR3 length equals 18 residues. Germline V CDR1 and CDR2: KGHSH, LQKENI. In nucleotides, the CDR3 is TGTGCCAGCCGACCTCCGGGACTAGCGGGTACTAGCACAGATACGCAGTATTTT. It codes for CASRPPGLAGTSTDTQYF.

The V call is TRBV5-8, the J call TRBJ1-4; 7 nucleotides align to TRBD1. Looked up from germline, CDR1 is SGHTS and CDR2 is YDEGEE. The J segment lost 7 bases and the V segment lost 5 bases, leaving 11 bases of the junction unmatched. The CDR3 runs 15 residues. This CDR3 reads CASRSRQGHGEKLFF. The CDR3 bases are TGTGCCAGCAGATCCCGACAGGGCCATGGTGAAAAACTGTTTTTT.

The chain is built from TRBV6-1 and TRBJ1-2, with TRBD1 as a possible D gene (6 bases). Per germline, CDR1 MNHNS and CDR2 SASEGT. V dropped 1 base and J dropped 8 bases, with 14 bases sitting between them. This CDR3 contains 14 residues. CDR3 in amino acids: CASSEGGGSGGYTF. In nucleotides, the CDR3 is TGTGCCAGCAGTGAAGGAGGGGGGTCGGGAGGCTACACCTTC.

The chain combines TRBV15 with TRBJ2-7; 10 bases fit TRBD1. CDR1 is LNHNV, CDR2 YYDKDF, per germline (reference sequence). Trimming removed 5 bases from V and 5 bases from J; junction bases left unmatched: 15. The CDR3 has 17 residues. Here the CDR3 DNA reads TGTGCCACCAGCTTCAAACGGGGACAGGGGTTAGCCCACGAGCAGTACTTC. As protein: CATSFKRGQGLAHEQYF. Combining the CDR3 with reference TRBV15 and TRBJ2-7 gives the whole variable domain DAMVIQNPRYQVTQFGKPVTLSCSQTLNHNVMYWYQQKSSQAPKLLFHYYDKDFNNEADTPDNFQSRRPNTSFCFLDIRSPGLGDTAMYLCATSFKRGQGLAHEQYFGPGTRLTVT.

This clone was seen once. J is TRBJ2-7 and V is TRBV19, with a weak D call TRBD2 (5 bases). V lost 3 bases to trimming and J lost 2 bases, with 17 bases between them. The CDR3 loop spans 16 amino acids. CDR1 is LNHDA, CDR2 SQIVND, per germline (reference sequence). In DNA form, the CDR3 reads TGTGCCAGTAGTATTAGGTCAGGAGGTATACCCTACGAGCAGTACTTC. This gives the protein CASSIRSGGIPYEQYF.

The CDR3, as DNA: TGTGCCAGTAGTATAGACGGAGATGGCTACACCTTC. This gives the protein CASSIDGDGYTF. The rearrangement uses TRBV19 and TRBJ1-2; D unresolved. There are 12 residues in the CDR3. From germline, CDR1 is LNHDA and CDR2 SQIVND (reference sequence). Trimming pared 0 bases from V and 6 bases from J, leaving 5 bases between.

Concerning this clone: The germline gene is not matched at one end of the junction; a read error may be the cause. The rearrangement uses TRBV18 and TRBJ1-6; D is unresolved. This CDR3 comprises 16 residues. Per the germline V gene, CDR1 is KGHSH and CDR2 is LQKENI. CDR3 sequence reads: CASPPVPPERNSPLHF. The CDR3 DNA is TGTGCCAGCCCACCGGTCCCTCCTGAGCGGAATTCACCCCTCCACTTT.

The V and J genes are TRBV18 and TRBJ2-5, with 9 bases lining up with TRBD2. Germline V gene sequence: CDR1 KGHSH, CDR2 LQKENI. This CDR3 is built from 15 residues. V lost 4 bases, J lost 1 base, and 4 bases stayed unmatched. The CDR3 loop reads CASSQRTSAQETQYF. CDR3 nucleotide sequence: TGTGCCAGCTCACAACGGACTAGCGCCCAAGAGACCCAGTACTTC.

The chain combines TRBV13 with TRBJ2-3; D not certain. The CDR3 contains 15 residues. Trimming pared 4 bases from V and 1 base from J, leaving 12 bases between. Germline-derived CDR1 and CDR2 are PRHDT and FYEKMQ (reference sequence). The CDR3 DNA reads as TGTGCCAGCAGCTCCCCTTTGGTGGGCACAGATACGCAGTATTTT. Protein sequence: CASSSPLVGTDTQYF.

The rearrangement uses TRBV28 and TRBJ1-1; D is perhaps TRBD1 (5 bases). Germline CDR1 and CDR2: MDHEN and SYDVKM. Trimming stripped 6 bases from V and 5 bases from J, with 13 bases between. The CDR3 contains 13 residues. CDR3 region: CASRTESGTEAFF. In nucleotides, the CDR3 is TGTGCCAGCAGGACAGAAAGCGGGACTGAAGCTTTCTTT.

This chain joins TRBV2 and TRBJ1-5, with 7 nucleotides matching TRBD1. The V segment lost 5 bases and the J segment 9 bases; nucleotides outside the gene matches: 13. Germline CDR1 reads SNHLY; CDR2 reads FYNNEI. The CDR3 consists of 15 residues. The CDR3 reads CASSLERTGLGPQHF. CDR3 DNA sequence: TGTGCCAGCAGTCTGGAAAGGACAGGTTTGGGGCCCCAGCATTTT.

A note on this clone: It is likely a read error, because the conserved phenylalanine at the end of the CDR3 is missing. The CDR3 region has the DNA TGTGCCAGCGGAAGCAGGGGGTCGAGGAGTCGAGGCTATGGCTACACCCTC. It yields the protein CASGSRGSRSRGYGYTL. The chain is built from TRBV28 and TRBJ1-2, with 7 nucleotides matching TRBD1. The J segment lost 4 bases and the V segment lost 8 bases, leaving 19 bases of the junction unmatched. CDR3 length: 17 residues. Germline V gene sequence: CDR1 MDHEN, CDR2 SYDVKM.

This clone was detected once. The chain has TRBV7-9 and TRBJ2-1; 10 bases fit TRBD2. V lost 2 bases and J lost 15; bases outside the gene matches: 13. From germline, CDR1 is SEHNR and CDR2 FQNEAQ (reference sequence). CDR3 size: 15 residues. The CDR3 loop reads CASSLLGTSARGWFF. The CDR3 nucleotides read TGTGCCAGCAGCTTATTAGGGACTAGCGCTCGCGGGTGGTTCTTC.

The V gene is TRBV5-6, the J gene TRBJ1-2, with D possibly TRBD1 on 6 matching bases. The CDR3 is 15 residues long. Germline lookup yields CDR1 SGHDT and CDR2 YYEEEE. Trimming stripped 0 bases from V and 4 bases from J, with 13 bases between. The CDR3 DNA sequence: TGTGCCAGCAGCTTGGGAACCAGGGGAGGCTATGGCTACACCTTC. Encoded protein: CASSLGTRGGYGYTF.

The V gene is TRBV2, the J gene TRBJ2-1; 12 nucleotides agree with TRBD2. V trimming: 6 bases; J trimming: 4 bases; junction bases outside the gene matches: 7. The CDR3 has 16 residues. CDR1 is SNHLY, CDR2 FYNNEI, per germline. The CDR3, as DNA: TGTGCCAGCAGGACACTTACTAGCGGGAGGTACAATGAGCAGTTCTTC. The encoded protein is CASRTLTSGRYNEQFF.

This rearrangement joins TRBV28 to TRBJ2-7; no firm D call. Germline values: CDR1 MDHEN, CDR2 SYDVKM. Trimming removed 3 bases from V and 1 base from J, with 16 bases in between. The CDR3 runs 16 residues. CDR3 sequence reads: CASSFLGQEWSYEQYF. CDR3 coding DNA: TGTGCCAGCAGTTTTCTCGGCCAGGAGTGGTCCTACGAGCAGTACTTC.

This rearrangement joins TRBV28 to TRBJ1-1; 9 nucleotides align to TRBD1. The ends lost 7 bases at V and 10 bases at J; junction bases unmatched: 10. CDR3 length equals 13 residues. Germline V gene lookup returns CDR1 MDHEN and CDR2 SYDVKM. CDR3 coding DNA: TGTGCCAGCAAGGGGACAGGGAAAATAACAGCTTTCTTT. The encoded protein is CASKGTGKITAFF.

The chain links TRBV6-5 to TRBJ1-3; 10 nucleotides align to TRBD1. Trimming cost V 6 bases and J 2 bases; bases outside gene matches: 4. This CDR3 spans 15 amino acids. Looked up from germline, CDR1 is MNHEY and CDR2 is SVGAGI. CDR3 coding DNA: TGTGCCAGCAGGGGGACAGGGGAAGCTGGAAACACCATATATTTT. It encodes CASRGTGEAGNTIYF.

The chain joins TRBV11-3 to TRBJ1-1; D is undetermined. The V end lost 5 bases, the J end lost 0 bases, and 16 bases lay between the germline ends. The CDR3 runs to 16 residues. CDR1 SGHNT and CDR2 YENEEA come from the germline V gene. The CDR3 nucleotides are TGTGCCAGCAGCCGGACCCCGAACTCAATGAACACTGAAGCTTTCTTT. It encodes CASSRTPNSMNTEAFF.

V gene TRBV19 combines with J gene TRBJ1-2; no clear D. The CDR3 is made up of 14 amino acids. CDR1 is LNHDA, CDR2 SQIVND, per germline (reference sequence). V was trimmed by 3 bases and J by 5 bases, leaving 13 bases between them. CDR3 sequence: CASSIGGAWYGYTF. CDR3 in DNA: TGTGCCAGTAGTATTGGAGGCGCCTGGTATGGCTACACCTTC.

The chain carries TRBV3-1 (or the pseudogene TRBV3-2) and TRBJ2-7; TRBD1 is a possible D gene (6 bases). CDR1 is LGHDT and CDR2 is YNNKEL in the germline V gene (reference sequence). The CDR3 extends over 13 amino acids. The V end was cut by 4 bases, the J end by 1 base, with 8 bases between. The CDR3 protein is CASSLDRSYEQYF. CDR3 DNA: TGTGCCAGCAGCCTGGACAGATCCTACGAGCAGTACTTC.

The rearrangement links TRBV5-6 to TRBJ2-5, with a weak D call TRBD2 (5 bases). Germline V CDR1 and CDR2: SGHDT, YYEEEE. The CDR3 has 16 residues. Trimming removed 0 bases from V and 2 bases from J, with 14 bases in between. Here the CDR3 DNA reads TGTGCCAGCAGCTTGGGATTAGCGCGAGTACAAGAGACCCAGTACTTC. Translated, it gives CASSLGLARVQETQYF.

This clone was seen once. The chain uses TRBV7-9 and TRBJ2-3; weak D call: TRBD2 (6 bases). The CDR3 has 14 amino acids. V lost 6 bases and J lost 2, with 12 bases in between. Germline loops: CDR1 SEHNR, CDR2 FQNEAQ (reference sequence). The CDR3 bases are TGTGCCAGCAGTCATAGCGGTCCCACAGATACGCAGTATTTT. Protein product: CASSHSGPTDTQYF. Based on the CDR3 plus reference TRBV7-9 and TRBJ2-3, the full variable domain is DTGVSQNPRHKITKRGQNVTFRCDPISEHNRLYWYRQTLGQGPEFLTYFQNEAQLEKSRLLSDRFSAERPKGSFSTLEIQRTEQGDSAMYLCASSHSGPTDTQYFGPGTRLTVL.

The chain employs TRBV18 and TRBJ1-1; a weak D match, TRBD1 (5 bases). The CDR3 has 13 amino acids. V was clipped by 3 bases and J by 3 bases, with 8 bases between them. Per germline, CDR1 KGHSH and CDR2 LQKENI. CDR3 nucleotides: TGTGCCAGCTCACCCAGGGCGGACACTGAAGCTTTCTTT. Amino acid sequence: CASSPRADTEAFF.

The chain has TRBV7-9 and TRBJ2-2; D is uncertain. CDR3 length: 14 residues. The germline CDR1 and CDR2 sequences are SEHNR and FQNEAQ (reference sequence). V lost 7 bases and J 4 bases, leaving 13 bases between the germline ends. As DNA, the CDR3 is TGTGCCAGCACGTCCGACACAACCACCGGGGAGCTGTTTTTT. Translating gives CASTSDTTTGELFF.

This clone has just one count. This chain connects TRBV18 to TRBJ1-1, with no clear D. The CDR3 contains 12 residues. V was cut by 8 bases and J by 0 bases, with 7 bases left in between. The germline V gene encodes CDR1 KGHSH and CDR2 LQKENI. The CDR3 nucleotides are TGTGCCAGCAAAAAAGTGAACACTGAAGCTTTCTTT. As protein: CASKKVNTEAFF.

This sequence joins TRBV25-1 and TRBJ2-1; perhaps TRBD2 as D (6 bases). The CDR3 length is 16 residues. V shed 1 base and J shed 5 bases, with 15 bases lying between them. Germline assignment: CDR1 MGHDK and CDR2 SYGVNS. For the CDR3, the DNA is TGTGCCAGCAGTGAATTTGGGGGGAGCGGAGACAATGAGCAGTTCTTC. Amino acids: CASSEFGGSGDNEQFF.

This clone was found once. V is TRBV27 and J is TRBJ1-2, with D possibly matching TRBD1 (6 bases). Trimming cost V 1 base and J 4 bases, with 13 bases left between them. The CDR3 runs 15 residues. Germline V gives CDR1 MNHEY, CDR2 SMNVEV (reference sequence). CDR3: CASSLWGGGSYGYTF. In DNA, the CDR3 is TGTGCCAGCAGTTTATGGGGAGGGGGGAGCTATGGCTACACCTTC.